These 15 T cell receptor beta chains originate from one sample sequenced in a study of OX40 agonist ivuxolimab in advanced cancers. The repertoire was sequenced with immunoSEQ multiplex PCR; TCRdb's copy has only in-frame clones and lacks some. The table lists 99,000 or so clones, about four fifths of them singletons. The starting material was CD4+ or CD8+ T cells sorted from blood, obtained in a trial of the OX40 agonist ivuxolimab. The receptors were gathered from an adult with an advanced solid tumor such as melanoma, head and neck, liver or kidney cancer.

This clone was counted only a few times. The J gene is TRBJ2-3, the V gene TRBV4-2; D is tentatively TRBD1 or TRBD2 (5 bases each). Looked up from germline, CDR1 is LGHNA and CDR2 is YNFKEQ. Deletions cut 1 base from V and 2 bases from J, with 16 bases between. The CDR3 loop spans 17 amino acids. Here the CDR3 reads CASSQAGGASPTDTQYF. CDR3 DNA: TGTGCCAGCAGCCAAGCGGGTGGGGCTAGCCCCACAGATACGCAGTATTTT.

The CDR3 protein is CASRGQGQGYYGYTF. CDR3 in DNA: TGTGCCAGCCGCGGACAGGGGCAGGGTTACTATGGCTACACCTTC. The chain couples TRBV6-1 to TRBJ1-2, with 9 nucleotides matching TRBD1. Germline trimming cut 8 bases from V and 3 bases from J; bases unmatched to any gene: 10. This CDR3 comprises 15 residues. Germline V gene sequence: CDR1 MNHNS, CDR2 SASEGT.

This sequence joins TRBV27 and TRBJ2-1; the D is unclear. The CDR3 loop spans 14 amino acids. Germline-derived CDR1 and CDR2 are MNHEY and SMNVEV (reference sequence). Deletions cut 3 bases from V and 0 bases from J, with 6 bases between. This chain's CDR3 is CASSLFDSYNEQFF. The CDR3 coding sequence is TGTGCCAGCAGTTTGTTTGACTCCTACAATGAGCAGTTCTTC.

This clone was counted a single time. The CDR3 coding sequence is TGCGCCAGCAGATTGGCAGGGGTGGGTGGCTACACCTTC. Its translation is CASRLAGVGGYTF. The V gene is TRBV10-2, the J gene TRBJ1-2; weak D call: TRBD1 (6 bases). This CDR3 has 13 residues. Germline V gene lookup returns CDR1 WSHSY and CDR2 SAAADI. V gave up 6 bases and J gave up 7 bases, with 15 bases separating them.

This chain uses TRBV14 with TRBJ2-3; TRBD2 agrees at 7 bases. Losses at the gene ends were 0 bases for V and 6 bases for J; bases not matched to a gene: 6. Germline assignment: CDR1 SGHDN and CDR2 FVKESK. The CDR3 spans 15 residues. The CDR3 is CASSQDLAAGDTQYF. The DNA for the CDR3 is TGTGCCAGCAGCCAAGATTTAGCAGCGGGGGATACGCAGTATTTT.

V usage is TRBV2 and J usage is TRBJ2-4; 10 bases are shared with TRBD2. Losses at the gene ends were 2 bases for V and 14 bases for J; bases not matched to a gene: 6. Germline V gene lookup returns CDR1 SNHLY and CDR2 FYNNEI. The CDR3 has 13 amino acids. The CDR3 reads CASSEWSGGAEYF. For the CDR3, the DNA is TGTGCCAGCAGTGAATGGAGCGGGGGGGCTGAGTACTTC.

The sample holds one count of this clone. The chain employs TRBV7-2 and TRBJ2-1; possibly TRBD1 or TRBD2 for D (5 bases each). Trimming stripped 1 base from V and 5 bases from J, with 9 bases between. Germline loops: CDR1 SGHTA, CDR2 FQGNSA. The CDR3 covers 14 residues. This CDR3 is CASSLEWGNNEQFF. CDR3 coding DNA: TGTGCCAGCAGCTTAGAATGGGGGAACAATGAGCAGTTCTTC.

This clone was found once. V usage is TRBV4-2 and J usage is TRBJ2-5; tentative D call: TRBD2 (7 bases). The CDR3 contains 15 residues. The germline gives CDR1 LGHNA, CDR2 YNFKEQ. The germline V and J ends were trimmed by 1 base and 4 bases, with 13 bases remaining between them. CDR3 sequence reads: CASSQAGAGAETQYF. The CDR3 DNA sequence: TGTGCCAGCAGCCAAGCTGGGGCGGGGGCAGAGACCCAGTACTTC.

The chain links TRBV7-9 to TRBJ2-1, with 7 nucleotides matching TRBD1. In germline, CDR1 is SEHNR, CDR2 FQNEAQ (reference sequence). CDR3 length: 14 residues. The trim removed 5 bases at V and 7 bases at J, leaving 8 bases unmatched. CDR3 in DNA: TGTGCCAGCAGCCACGGGACAGTGCGGAATGAGCAGTTCTTC. This translates into CASSHGTVRNEQFF. Together with reference TRBV7-9 and TRBJ2-1, the CDR3 gives the full variable domain: DTGVSQNPRHKITKRGQNVTFRCDPISEHNRLYWYRQTLGQGPEFLTYFQNEAQLEKSRLLSDRFSAERPKGSFSTLEIQRTEQGDSAMYLCASSHGTVRNEQFFGPGTRLTVL.

V usage is TRBV5-1 and J usage is TRBJ2-3; D might be TRBD2 (5 bases). Germline-derived CDR1 and CDR2 are SGHRS and YFSETQ. The CDR3 is 18 residues long. The V end was cut by 0 bases, the J end by 0 bases, with 17 bases between. The CDR3 protein is CASSLVGPEGPSTDTQYF. CDR3 DNA: TGCGCCAGCAGCTTGGTAGGTCCCGAGGGCCCCAGCACAGATACGCAGTATTTT.

The chain combines TRBV12-5 with TRBJ2-2, with TRBD1 matching over 8 bases. The germline gives CDR1 LGHNT, CDR2 FRNRAP. The CDR3 is 16 amino acids. Trimming at V came to 8 bases and at J to 7 bases, leaving 15 bases not matched to a gene. This chain's CDR3 is CASTKPDRVEGGELFF. The CDR3 region has the DNA TGTGCTAGTACCAAACCGGACAGGGTGGAAGGCGGGGAGCTGTTTTTT.

This clone was seen a few times. The CDR3 protein is CASSYSLGQGNSPLHF. The CDR3 coding sequence is TGTGCCAGCAGTTACTCGTTGGGCCAGGGGAATTCACCCCTCCACTTT. J is TRBJ1-6 and V is TRBV6-5, with D maybe TRBD1 (6 bases). Germline CDR1 reads MNHEY; CDR2 reads SVGAGI. Trimming shortened V by 0 bases and J by 7 bases, and 13 bases separated the two germline ends. This CDR3 is built from 16 residues.

The chain recombines TRBV2 with TRBJ1-4; tentative D call: TRBD1 (5 bases). The V end lost 10 bases, the J end lost 5 bases, and 14 bases lay between the germline ends. There are 13 residues in the CDR3. Germline assignment: CDR1 SNHLY and CDR2 FYNNEI. The CDR3 bases are TGTGCCATCGGGCTCAGGGACAATGAAAAACTGTTTTTT. This encodes CAIGLRDNEKLFF.

The chain has TRBV5-1 and TRBJ2-7, with 8 nucleotides matching TRBD2. This CDR3 spans 16 amino acids. Germline CDR1 and CDR2: SGHRS and YFSETQ. The V gene end was trimmed by 4 bases and the J gene end by 0 bases; junction bases not matched to a gene: 9. The DNA of the CDR3 is TGCGCCAGCAGCCTACTACTAGCGGACCCCTCCTACGAGCAGTACTTC. Its translation is CASSLLLADPSYEQYF. Full variable domain (outside the CDR3, taken from reference TRBV5-1 and TRBJ2-7): KAGVTQTPRYLIKTRGQQVTLSCSPISGHRSVSWYQQTPGQGLQFLFEYFSETQRNKGNFPGRFSGRQFSNSRSEMNVSTLELGDSALYLCASSLLLADPSYEQYFGPGTRLTVT.

The chain has TRBV5-1 and TRBJ1-1, with D possibly TRBD1 on 5 matching bases. V shed 4 bases and J shed 3 bases, with 13 bases lying between them. Germline V gene sequence: CDR1 SGHRS, CDR2 YFSETQ. The CDR3 covers 14 residues. This chain's CDR3 is CASSPEGEYTEAFF. As DNA, the CDR3 is TGCGCCAGCAGCCCCGAAGGGGAATACACTGAAGCTTTCTTT.